This TCR beta chain stems from a study of T cell changes during pregnancy in multiple sclerosis. The CDR3 consists of 16 residues. Germline V gene sequence: CDR1 SGHDN, CDR2 FVKESK. V was shortened by 4 bases and J by 4 bases, with 19 bases between the two germline ends. The repertoire was sequenced with immunoSEQ multiplex PCR; TCRdb's copy has only in-frame clones and lacks some. The sample consists of 40,000 to 45,000 clones, more than 85% of them appearing once. This sequence originates from a female donor with multiple sclerosis, enrolled in a pregnancy study. V and J are TRBV14 and TRBJ1-1; maybe TRBD1 (6 bases). Sample: CD4+ T cells from peripheral blood mononuclear cells, taken in the third trimester of pregnancy. As DNA, the CDR3 is TGTGCCAGCAGCCCGACTAACAGGGCGAGGAGCACTGAAGCTTTCTTT. Protein: CASSPTNRARSTEAFF.